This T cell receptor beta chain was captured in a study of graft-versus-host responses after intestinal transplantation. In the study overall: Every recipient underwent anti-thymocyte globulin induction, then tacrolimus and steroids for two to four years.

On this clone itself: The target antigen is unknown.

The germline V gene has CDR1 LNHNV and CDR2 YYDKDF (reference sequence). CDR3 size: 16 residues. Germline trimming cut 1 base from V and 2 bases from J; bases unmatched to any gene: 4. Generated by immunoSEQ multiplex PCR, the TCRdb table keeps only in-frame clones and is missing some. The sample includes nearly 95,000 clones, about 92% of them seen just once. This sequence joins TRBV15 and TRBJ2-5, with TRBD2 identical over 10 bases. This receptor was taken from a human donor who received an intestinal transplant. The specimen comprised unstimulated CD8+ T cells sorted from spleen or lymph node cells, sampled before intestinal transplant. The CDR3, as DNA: TGTGCCACCAGCAGAGCGTTAGCGGGGGGACAAGAGACCCAGTACTTC. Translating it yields CATSRALAGGQETQYF.